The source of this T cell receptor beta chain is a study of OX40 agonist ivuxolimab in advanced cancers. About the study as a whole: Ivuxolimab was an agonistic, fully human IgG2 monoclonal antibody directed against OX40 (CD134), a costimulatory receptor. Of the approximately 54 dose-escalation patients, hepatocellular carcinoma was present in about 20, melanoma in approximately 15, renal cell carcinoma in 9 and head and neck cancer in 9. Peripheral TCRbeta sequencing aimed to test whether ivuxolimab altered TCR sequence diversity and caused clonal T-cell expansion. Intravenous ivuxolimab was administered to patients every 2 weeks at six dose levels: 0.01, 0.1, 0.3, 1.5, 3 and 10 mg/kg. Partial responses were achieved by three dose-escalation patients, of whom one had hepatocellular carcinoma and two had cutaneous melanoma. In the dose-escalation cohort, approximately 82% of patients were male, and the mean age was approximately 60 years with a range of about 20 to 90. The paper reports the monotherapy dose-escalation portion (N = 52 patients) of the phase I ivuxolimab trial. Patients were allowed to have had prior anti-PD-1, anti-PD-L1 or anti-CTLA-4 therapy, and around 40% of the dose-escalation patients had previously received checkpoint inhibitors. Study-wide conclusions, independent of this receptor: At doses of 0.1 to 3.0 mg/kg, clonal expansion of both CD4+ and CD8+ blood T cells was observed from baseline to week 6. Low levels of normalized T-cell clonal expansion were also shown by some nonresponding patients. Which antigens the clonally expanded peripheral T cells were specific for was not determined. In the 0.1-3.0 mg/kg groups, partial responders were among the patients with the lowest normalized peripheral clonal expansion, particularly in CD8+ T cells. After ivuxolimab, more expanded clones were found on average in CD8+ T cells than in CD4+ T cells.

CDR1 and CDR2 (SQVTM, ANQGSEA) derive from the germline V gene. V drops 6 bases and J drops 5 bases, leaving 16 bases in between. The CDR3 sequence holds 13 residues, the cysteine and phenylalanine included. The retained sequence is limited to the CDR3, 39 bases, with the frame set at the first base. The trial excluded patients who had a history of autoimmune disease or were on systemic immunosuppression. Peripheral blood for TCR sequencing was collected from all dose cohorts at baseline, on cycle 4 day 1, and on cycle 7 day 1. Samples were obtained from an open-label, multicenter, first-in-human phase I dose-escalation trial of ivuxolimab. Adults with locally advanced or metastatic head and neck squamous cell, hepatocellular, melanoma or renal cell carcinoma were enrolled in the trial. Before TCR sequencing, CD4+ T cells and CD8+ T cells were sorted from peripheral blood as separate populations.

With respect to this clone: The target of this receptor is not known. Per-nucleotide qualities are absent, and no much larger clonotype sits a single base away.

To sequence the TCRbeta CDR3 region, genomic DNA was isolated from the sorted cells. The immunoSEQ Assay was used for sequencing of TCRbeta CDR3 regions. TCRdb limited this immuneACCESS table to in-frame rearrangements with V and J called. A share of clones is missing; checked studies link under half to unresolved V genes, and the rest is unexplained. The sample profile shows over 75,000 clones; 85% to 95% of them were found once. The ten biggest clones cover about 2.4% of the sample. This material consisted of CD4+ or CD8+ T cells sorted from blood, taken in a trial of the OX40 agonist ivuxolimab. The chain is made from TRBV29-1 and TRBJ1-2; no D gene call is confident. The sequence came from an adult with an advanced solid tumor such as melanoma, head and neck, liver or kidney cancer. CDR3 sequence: CSVSSQAWYGYTF. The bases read TGCAGCGTCTCCTCCCAGGCGTGGTATGGCTACACCTTC. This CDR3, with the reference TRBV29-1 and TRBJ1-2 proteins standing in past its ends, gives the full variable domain SAVISQKPSRDICQRGTSLTIQCQVDSQVTMMFWYRQQPGQSLTLIATANQGSEATYESGFVIDKFPISRPNLTFSTLTVSNMSPEDSSIYLCSVSSQAWYGYTFGSGTRLTVV.